The TCR beta chain under discussion was sequenced for a study of cytomegalovirus exposure and HLA in healthy donors. Overall study context: About 85 million unique TCRs from HLA-typed donors were held in an early release of data.

Primers included in the PCR were 60 Vbeta and 13 Jbeta primers. Sequencing was performed with immunoSEQ multiplex PCR; in TCRdb, only in-frame clones are kept and a portion is missing. The sample consists of approximately 170,000 clones, roughly 80% of them appearing once. This CDR3 is built from 16 residues. V trimming: 4 bases; J trimming: 1 base; junction bases outside the gene matches: 4. Germline V CDR1 and CDR2: SGHRS, YFSETQ. Regarding the study as a whole: It was taken for granted in presence/absence analyses that sequencing depth across donors was roughly uniform. A likely sequencing artifact accounted for one observed cluster of highly shared sequence variants.

In the case of this clone: Its specificity is unknown.

The rearrangement joins TRBV5-1 to TRBJ2-2; 10 nucleotides align to TRBD2. This sequence was found in a man aged 50 to 59 in good health and CMV-seropositive. Sequences were obtained from PBMCs. The CDR3 region is CASSPEREGNTGELFF. The CDR3 coding sequence is TGCGCCAGCAGCCCAGAGCGGGAGGGGAACACCGGGGAGCTGTTTTTT.